This T cell receptor beta chain emerged from a study of blood T cells in healthy people across ages. Study summary: Template switching caught about one barcoded beta molecule for each two T cells. Study results and caveats: Per-million-T-cell TCR beta diversity fell roughly linearly with age.

This clonotype was counted between two and nine times. Its antigen remains unknown. The use of a sample-barcoded 5' primer and a J-beta primer mix characterized a second PCR of roughly 7 to 11 cycles. Tagging of each cDNA molecule was performed by a template-switch adaptor with 12 random nucleotides. TCRdb processed the 5' RACE reads anew with MiXCR; each CDR3 protein has one entry. The table shows roughly 2 million distinct CDR3 sequences, with just under 50% occurring only once. The CDR3 has 11 residues. Germline lookup yields CDR1 ENHRY and CDR2 SYGVKD. V was pared by 3 bases and J by 9 bases, with 9 bases between.

Source material: blood. The rearrangement joins TRBV10-3 to TRBJ2-7; the D is unclear. This sequence was found in a woman between 35 and 50 years old in good health. Here the CDR3 reads CAISDGCLQYF. Written as DNA, the CDR3 is TGTGCCATCAGTGACGGATGTCTGCAGTACTTC.